This T cell receptor beta chain was observed in a study of T cell responses to AZD1222 COVID-19 vaccine (dated by TCRdb to the early 2020s). About the full investigation: TCR sequencing covered some 240 trial participants: about 210 given two doses of AZD1222 and 26 given two doses of MenACWY control vaccine. Enrollment into the trials was organized by age into subgroups of 18-55, 56-69 and 70-plus years, and those subgroups contained around 150, 28 and 57 TCR-sequenced participants, respectively. On the study overall, not on this receptor specifically: A significant rise in spike-specific TCR breadth and depth was observed after two AZD1222 doses relative to day 0 and relative to MenACWY recipients. In the small 56-69-year group, the increase in depth fell short of significance, most likely because of low power. Because no samples from the day 14 peak response were available, repertoires could be characterized only after the peak T cell response. Nearly half of unique spike-specific TCRs reportedly recognized epitopes outside regions mutated in the B.1.351 and B.1.1.7 variants. Conclusions about previously exposed vaccinees were limited because only 5 or 6 AZD1222 recipients were SARS-CoV-2 seropositive at baseline. Participants were mostly white British, with more females than males. The authors suggested clonal diversity may have been underestimated. CD4 TCRs associated with the vaccine covered the entire spike protein, and the dominant responses were in regions 160-218 and 743-854.

V lost 3 bases and J lost 7 bases; the stretch between them is 19 bases long. The CDR3 covers 16 residues, taking in both the cysteine and the phenylalanine. Only the CDR3 DNA is retained, 48 bases long and in frame from the first base. CDR1 and CDR2 were assigned from the germline V gene (reference sequence) as MNHEY and SMNVEV. Remarks on this clone: The specificity of this receptor is unknown. It has no much larger one-base neighbor in the sample; base qualities were not kept.

The label giving this sample's time point can be read as: about 28 days (+/-7) after the second vaccine dose. AZD1222 recipients whose second dose came at about 4 weeks and those whose second dose came at about 12 weeks were combined into one group, since spike-specific TCR depth and breadth did not differ between the two schedules. Samples from vaccinated people were obtained from the UK trials COV001 and COV002, which included a single-blind randomized controlled phase 2/3 trial of AZD1222 (ChAdOx1 nCoV-19) in healthy adults. For TCRbeta chain sequencing, PBMC samples were collected from trial participants at day 0 and at day 28 after the second dose. The CDR3 regions of human TCRbeta chains were analyzed by immunosequencing. The authors' analysis ran thus. Repertoire TCRs were matched against a reference library of SARS-CoV-2-specific TCRs generated with the MIRA antigen-specificity platform. Breadth meant the fraction of unique TCRs that were SARS-CoV-2-associated, whereas depth meant the fraction of total T cells that were SARS-CoV-2-associated. Using the MIRA data, each spike-specific TCR was assigned both to the spike region to which the TCR was reactive and to a CD4 or CD8 class. Log10-transformed breadth and depth values were compared by one-way ANOVA with Sidak's multiple comparisons tests. Imported from immuneACCESS, the table was reduced by TCRdb to in-frame sequences with V and J called. These copies leave out some clones; in studies compared against another copy, an unresolved V gene accounts for under half, and the cause of the remainder is not known. From that table come the V and J calls and clone size; the DNA was used to work out D and trimming. The sample table records about 180,000 clones; under 95% of these occur just once. The ten largest clones capture 1.6% of the sample.

The sequence derives from an adult who received the AZD1222 COVID-19 vaccine. The input for sequencing was peripheral blood, taken 28 days after the second AZD1222 dose. The chain joins TRBV27 to TRBJ1-5; a tentative D match to TRBD1 spans 6 bases. For the CDR3, the sequence is CASSFSRARGWQPQHF. The DNA sequence follows: TGTGCCAGCAGTTTTAGTAGGGCCAGGGGTTGGCAGCCCCAGCATTTT.